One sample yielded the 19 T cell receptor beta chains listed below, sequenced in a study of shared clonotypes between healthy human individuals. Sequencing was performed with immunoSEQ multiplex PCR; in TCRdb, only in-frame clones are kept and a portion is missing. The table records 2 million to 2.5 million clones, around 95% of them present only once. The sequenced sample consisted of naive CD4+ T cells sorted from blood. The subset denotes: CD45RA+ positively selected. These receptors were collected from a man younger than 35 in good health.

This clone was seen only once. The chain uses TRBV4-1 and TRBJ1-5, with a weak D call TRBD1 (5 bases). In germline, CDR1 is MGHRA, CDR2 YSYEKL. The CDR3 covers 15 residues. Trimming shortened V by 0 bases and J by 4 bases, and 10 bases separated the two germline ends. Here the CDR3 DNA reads TGCGCCAGCAGCCAAGAGGGGGGAAGGAATCAGCCCCAGCATTTT. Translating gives CASSQEGGRNQPQHF.

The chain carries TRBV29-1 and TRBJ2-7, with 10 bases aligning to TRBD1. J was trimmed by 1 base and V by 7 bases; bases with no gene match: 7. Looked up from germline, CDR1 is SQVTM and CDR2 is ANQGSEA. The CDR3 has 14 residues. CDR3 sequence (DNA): TGCAGCGCTATTCCGGGACAGGGGTCCTACGAGCAGTACTTC. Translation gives CSAIPGQGSYEQYF.

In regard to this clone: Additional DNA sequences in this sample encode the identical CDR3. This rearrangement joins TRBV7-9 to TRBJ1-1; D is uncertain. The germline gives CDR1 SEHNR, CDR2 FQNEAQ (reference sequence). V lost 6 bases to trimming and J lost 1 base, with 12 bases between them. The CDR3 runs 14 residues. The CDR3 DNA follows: TGTGCCAGCAGTCCCCGGCGAGGGAACACTGAAGCTTTCTTT. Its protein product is CASSPRRGNTEAFF.

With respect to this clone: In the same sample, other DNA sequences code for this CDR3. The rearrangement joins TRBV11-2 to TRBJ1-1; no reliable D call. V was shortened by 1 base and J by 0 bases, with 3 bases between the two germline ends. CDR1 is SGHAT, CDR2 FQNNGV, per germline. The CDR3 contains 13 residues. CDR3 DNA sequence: TGTGCCAGCAGCTTAGCAGTGAACACTGAAGCTTTCTTT. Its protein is CASSLAVNTEAFF.

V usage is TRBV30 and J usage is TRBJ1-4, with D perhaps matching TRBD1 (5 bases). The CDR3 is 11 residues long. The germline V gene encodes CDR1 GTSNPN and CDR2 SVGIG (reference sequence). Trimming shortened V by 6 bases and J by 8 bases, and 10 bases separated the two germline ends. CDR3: CACPGNEKLFF. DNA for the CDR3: TGTGCCTGCCCAGGGAACGAAAAACTGTTTTTT. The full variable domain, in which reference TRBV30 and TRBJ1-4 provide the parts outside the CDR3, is SQTIHQWPATLVQPVGSPLSLECTVEGTSNPNLYWYRQAAGRGLQLLFYSVGIGQISSEVPQNLSASRPQDRQFILSSKKLLLSDSGFYLCACPGNEKLFFGSGTQLSVL.

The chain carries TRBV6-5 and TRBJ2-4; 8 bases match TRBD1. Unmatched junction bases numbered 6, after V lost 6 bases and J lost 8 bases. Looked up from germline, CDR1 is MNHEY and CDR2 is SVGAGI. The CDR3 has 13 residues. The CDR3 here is CASSRDRNDIQYF. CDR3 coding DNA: TGTGCCAGCAGCCGGGACAGGAACGACATTCAGTACTTC.

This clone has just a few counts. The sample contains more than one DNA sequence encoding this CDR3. DNA of the CDR3: TGCGCCAGCAGCTTGGACAGTGCAACTAATGAAAAACTGTTTTTT. Amino acid sequence: CASSLDSATNEKLFF. The chain recombines TRBV5-1 with TRBJ1-4; D is undetermined. V shed 0 bases and J shed 0 bases, with 6 bases lying between them. Germline V gene data show CDR1 as SGHRS and CDR2 as YFSETQ. CDR3 length: 15 amino acids.

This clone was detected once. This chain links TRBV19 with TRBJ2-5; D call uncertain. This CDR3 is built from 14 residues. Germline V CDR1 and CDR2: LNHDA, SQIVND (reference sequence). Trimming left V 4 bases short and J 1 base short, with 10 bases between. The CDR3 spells CASSTGRPQETQYF. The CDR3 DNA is TGTGCCAGTAGTACCGGACGGCCCCAAGAGACCCAGTACTTC.

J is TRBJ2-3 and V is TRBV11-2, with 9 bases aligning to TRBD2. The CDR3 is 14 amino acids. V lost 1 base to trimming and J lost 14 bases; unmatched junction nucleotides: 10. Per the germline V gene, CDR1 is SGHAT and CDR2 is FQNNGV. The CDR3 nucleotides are TGTGCCAGCAGCTTAGCCGCTGCTAGCGGGACCGGGTATTTT. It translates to CASSLAAASGTGYF.

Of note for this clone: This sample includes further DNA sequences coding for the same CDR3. CDR3 residues: CASRGTNSYEQYF. The CDR3 nucleotides read TGCGCCAGCCGTGGGACAAACTCCTACGAGCAGTACTTC. The chain uses TRBV5-1 and TRBJ2-7; D is possibly TRBD1 (6 bases). This CDR3 is 13 amino acids long. Trimming took 7 bases from V and 0 from J, leaving 11 bases between them. The V gene's germline CDR1 is SGHRS and CDR2 YFSETQ. Supplemented by reference TRBV5-1 and TRBJ2-7, the full variable domain reads KAGVTQTPRYLIKTRGQQVTLSCSPISGHRSVSWYQQTPGQGLQFLFEYFSETQRNKGNFPGRFSGRQFSNSRSEMNVSTLELGDSALYLCASRGTNSYEQYFGPGTRLTVT.

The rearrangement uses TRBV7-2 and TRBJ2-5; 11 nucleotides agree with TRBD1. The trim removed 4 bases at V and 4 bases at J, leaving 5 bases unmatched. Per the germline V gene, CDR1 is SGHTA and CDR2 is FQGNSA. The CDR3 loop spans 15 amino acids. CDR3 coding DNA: TGTGCCAGCAGCTATGTGGGGACAGGGGGAGAGACCCAGTACTTC. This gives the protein CASSYVGTGGETQYF.

The chain's CDR3 is CASSYHEQYF. The CDR3 DNA reads as TGTGCCAGCAGTTATCACGAGCAGTACTTC. This chain uses TRBV28 with TRBJ2-7; D call uncertain. V was trimmed by 4 bases and J by 5 bases, leaving 3 bases between them. The CDR3 runs 10 residues. Germline-derived CDR1 and CDR2 are MDHEN and SYDVKM.

CDR3 amino acids: CAIRNGVPETQYF. The CDR3 DNA follows: TGTGCCATCCGCAACGGTGTCCCAGAGACCCAGTACTTC. V gene TRBV10-3 combines with J gene TRBJ2-5; D is unclear. Trimming removed 8 bases from V and 4 bases from J, with 14 bases in between. The length of the CDR3 is 13 residues. Looked up from germline, CDR1 is ENHRY and CDR2 is SYGVKD.

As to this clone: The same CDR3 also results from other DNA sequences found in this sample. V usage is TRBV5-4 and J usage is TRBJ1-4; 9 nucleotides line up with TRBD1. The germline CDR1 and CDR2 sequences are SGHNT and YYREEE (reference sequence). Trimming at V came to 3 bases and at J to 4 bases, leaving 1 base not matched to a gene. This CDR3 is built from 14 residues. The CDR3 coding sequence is TGTGCCAGCAGCTCGGGACAGGGTAATGAAAAACTGTTTTTT. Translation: CASSSGQGNEKLFF.

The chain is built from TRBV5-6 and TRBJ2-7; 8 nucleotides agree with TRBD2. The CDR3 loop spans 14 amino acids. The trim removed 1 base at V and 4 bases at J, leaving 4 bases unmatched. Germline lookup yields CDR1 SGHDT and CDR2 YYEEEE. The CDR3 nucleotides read TGTGCCAGCAGCTTGTCGGGGGGGCCATACGAGCAGTACTTC. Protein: CASSLSGGPYEQYF. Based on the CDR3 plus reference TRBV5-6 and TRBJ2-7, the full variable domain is DAGVTQSPTHLIKTRGQQVTLRCSPKSGHDTVSWYQQALGQGPQFIFQYYEEEERQRGNFPDRFSGHQFPNYSSELNVNALLLGDSALYLCASSLSGGPYEQYFGPGTRLTVT.

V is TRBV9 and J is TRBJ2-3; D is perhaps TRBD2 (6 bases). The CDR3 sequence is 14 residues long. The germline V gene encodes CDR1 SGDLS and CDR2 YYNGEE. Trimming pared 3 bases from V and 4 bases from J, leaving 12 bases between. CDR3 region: CASSAGLHPDTQYF. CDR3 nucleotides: TGTGCCAGCAGCGCAGGACTACATCCAGATACGCAGTATTTT.

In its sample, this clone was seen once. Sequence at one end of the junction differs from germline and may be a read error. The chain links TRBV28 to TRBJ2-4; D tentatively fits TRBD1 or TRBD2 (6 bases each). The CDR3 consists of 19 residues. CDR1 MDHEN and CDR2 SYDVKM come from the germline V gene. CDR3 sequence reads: CASSPNSGGGSPAKNIRYF. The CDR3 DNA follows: TGTGCCAGCAGTCCGAACTCCGGAGGGGGGAGCCCAGCCAAAAACATTCGGTACTTC.

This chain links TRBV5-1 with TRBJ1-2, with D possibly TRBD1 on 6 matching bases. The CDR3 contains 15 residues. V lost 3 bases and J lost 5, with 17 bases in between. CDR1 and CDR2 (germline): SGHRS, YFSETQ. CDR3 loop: CASSWGNDRSYGYTF. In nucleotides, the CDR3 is TGCGCCAGCAGCTGGGGCAACGACAGGAGTTATGGCTACACCTTC.

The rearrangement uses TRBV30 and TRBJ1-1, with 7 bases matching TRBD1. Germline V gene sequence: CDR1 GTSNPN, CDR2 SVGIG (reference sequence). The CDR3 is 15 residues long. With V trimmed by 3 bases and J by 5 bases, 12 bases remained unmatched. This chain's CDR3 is CAWRSEQGLRTEAFF. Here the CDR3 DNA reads TGTGCCTGGAGAAGTGAACAGGGGCTGAGAACTGAAGCTTTCTTT.